Only a few counts were recorded for the clone carrying this T cell receptor (beta chain). Its antigen is still unknown. This record comes from a study of blood T cells in healthy people across ages. Study outcomes and limitations: Roughly linearly, TCR beta diversity per million T cells fell as age increased.

Then a second PCR, running roughly 6 to 12 cycles, was carried out with a sample-barcoded 5' primer and a J-beta primer mix. MiXCR, applied by TCRdb to the 5' RACE reads, yields one record per CDR3 protein. The sample records 730,000 or so distinct CDR3 sequences, less than 45% being singletons. V lost 10 bases, J lost 10 bases, and 14 bases lay in between. The CDR3 loop spans 10 amino acids. V is TRBV12-3 or TRBV12-4 and J is TRBJ2-7, with D perhaps being TRBD1 or TRBD2 (6 bases each). Sequencing input: blood. This sequence originates from a man aged 80 or over in good health. CDR3 coding DNA: TGTGCCACGGGGGACACGGCCCAGTACTTC. It yields the protein CATGDTAQYF.